One sample yielded the 15 T cell receptor beta chains listed below, sequenced in a study of blood T cells in healthy people across ages. Sample-barcoded 5' priming and a J-beta primer mix drove a second PCR of roughly 6 to 12 cycles. TCRdb re-called the 5' RACE reads with MiXCR, one entry per CDR3 protein. The profile shows 1.5 million to 2 million distinct CDR3 sequences, about 50% of them singletons. The sample comprised blood. These receptors all come from a middle-aged woman in good health.

The chain carries TRBV7-9 and TRBJ1-5; 10 nucleotides match TRBD1. Germline V gene lookup returns CDR1 SEHNR and CDR2 FQNEAQ (reference sequence). The CDR3 is 15 amino acids. V lost 1 base and J lost 5; bases outside the gene matches: 2. The DNA of the CDR3 is TGTGCCAGCAGCTTAGTTGGGACAGGGGATCAGCCCCAGCATTTT. Its protein is CASSLVGTGDQPQHF.

There are a few counts of this clonotype. In DNA, the CDR3 is TGTGCCAGCAGCCAAGCGGGGGGGAATCAATATGAGCAGTTCTTC. It is translated as CASSQAGGNQYEQFF. The rearrangement joins TRBV7-2 to TRBJ2-1; 10 bases agree with TRBD2. CDR3 length: 15 amino acids. CDR1 and CDR2 from the germline V gene are SGHTA and FQGNSA. The trim removed 5 bases at V and 8 bases at J, leaving 9 bases unmatched.

This clonotype was seen a handful of times. The chain joins TRBV7-9 to TRBJ2-7, with a possible D match to TRBD2 (5 bases). Germline values: CDR1 SEHNR, CDR2 FQNEAQ (reference sequence). V lost 5 bases, J lost 4 bases, and 18 bases lay in between. The CDR3 is 15 residues long. The CDR3 sequence is CASSPPTPEGYEQYF. The CDR3 nucleotides read TGTGCCAGCAGCCCCCCTACACCAGAGGGATACGAGCAGTACTTC.

The chain combines TRBV6-2 or TRBV6-3 with TRBJ1-1; D is possibly TRBD1 (6 bases). The V end was cut by 6 bases, the J end by 8 bases, with 16 bases between. This CDR3 has 13 amino acids. The germline V gene has CDR1 MNHEY and CDR2 SVGEGT. CDR3 region: CASRLRGTPEAFF. The DNA for the CDR3 is TGTGCCAGCAGACTACGTGGGACACCCGAAGCTTTCTTT.

A remark on this clonotype: Being one base from a much bigger clone, this may be a read error. The chain links TRBV20-1 to TRBJ2-6; 7 nucleotides agree with TRBD1. CDR3 length: 14 amino acids. Germline CDR1 reads DFQATT; CDR2 reads SNEGSKA (reference sequence). J lost 2 bases, V lost 6 bases, and 4 bases had no gene match. CDR3: CSATDRAGANVLTF. The CDR3 DNA reads TGCAGTGCAACCGACAGGGCTGGGGCCAACGTCCTGACTTTC.

The chain couples TRBV18 to TRBJ2-1, with D unclear. The CDR3 covers 14 residues. Trimming shortened V by 2 bases and J by 3 bases, and 8 bases separated the two germline ends. Germline V CDR1 and CDR2: KGHSH, LQKENI. This CDR3 is CASSPDSYYNEQFF. The DNA for the CDR3 is TGTGCCAGCTCACCAGACTCCTACTACAATGAGCAGTTCTTC.

This clonotype was picked up a small number of times. The chain combines TRBV11-2 with TRBJ2-1; TRBD1 is a possible D gene (5 bases). The CDR3 spans 13 residues. Germline V gene lookup returns CDR1 SGHAT and CDR2 FQNNGV. V lost 1 base to trimming and J lost 15 bases, with 16 bases between them. The CDR3 region has the DNA TGTGCCAGCAGCTTAGCTGGGGCGCCTTACTCGTTCTTC. Protein product: CASSLAGAPYSFF.

Here the CDR3 reads CASSYSGLAGGGNTQYF. As DNA, the CDR3 is TGTGCCAGCAGTTACTCCGGACTAGCGGGGGGCGGGAATACGCAGTATTTT. V is TRBV6-5 and J is TRBJ2-3; 14 bases are a match to TRBD2. CDR3 length: 17 amino acids. Trimming removed 0 bases from V and 7 bases from J; junction bases left unmatched: 6. The germline V gene has CDR1 MNHEY and CDR2 SVGAGI.

The CDR3 bases are TGTGCCAGCATCGGACAGGGGGCTTACGAGCAGTACTTC. This encodes CASIGQGAYEQYF. The chain carries TRBV6-5 and TRBJ2-5; 11 bases agree with TRBD1. The J call may be wrong; the DNA end is better matched by TRBJ2-7. Germline values: CDR1 MNHEY, CDR2 SVGAGI. CDR3 length: 13 amino acids.

The genes are TRBV7-9 and TRBJ2-7; 8 nucleotides agree with TRBD1. This CDR3 has 13 amino acids. Germline CDR1 SEHNR, CDR2 FQNEAQ (reference sequence). The J segment lost 5 bases and the V segment lost 5 bases, leaving 5 bases of the junction unmatched. CDR3 amino acids: CASSVRGRDEQYF. In nucleotides, the CDR3 is TGTGCCAGCAGCGTCAGGGGGCGCGACGAGCAGTACTTC.

Points on this clonotype: At one end, the junction sequence differs from germline, possibly due to a read error. The chain carries TRBV11-2 and TRBJ2-1, with D possibly TRBD1 on 6 matching bases. The CDR3 loop spans 14 amino acids. Germline V gene sequence: CDR1 SGHAT, CDR2 FQNNGV. This CDR3 reads CASSLGQAYNERFF. CDR3 in DNA: TGTGCCAGCAGCTTAGGACAGGCCTACAATGAGCGGTTCTTC.

This clonotype was seen more than once but under ten times. J is TRBJ2-1 and V is TRBV5-1; D is possibly TRBD2 (5 bases). The CDR3 totals 16 residues. V shed 4 bases and J shed 0 bases, with 14 bases lying between them. Germline loops: CDR1 SGHRS, CDR2 YFSETQ. CDR3 in DNA: TGCGCCAGCAGCATCCTGGACTCGAGCTCCTACAATGAGCAGTTCTTC. Translated: CASSILDSSSYNEQFF.

Here the CDR3 DNA reads TGTGCCACCAGCAGAGATCAGGTACCCCGGTCGGGGACCCAGTACTTC. It is translated as CATSRDQVPRSGTQYF. The chain uses TRBV15 and TRBJ2-5; D remains unclear. CDR1 is LNHNV, CDR2 YYDKDF, per germline (reference sequence). V lost 0 bases, J lost 7 bases, and 18 bases lay in between. This CDR3 has 16 residues.

The J gene is TRBJ2-1, the V gene TRBV7-3; 11 nucleotides agree with TRBD2. The end of the DNA aligns better with TRBJ2-7, so the J call may be wrong. The germline V gene has CDR1 SGHTA and CDR2 FQGTGA. The CDR3 consists of 21 residues. CDR3 DNA: TGTGCCAGCAGCTCACCCGTAGCGGGGGGGGCCCCTAAGAGCTCCTACAATGAGCAGTACTTC. It yields the protein CASSSPVAGGAPKSSYNEQYF.

This clonotype was found once. V is TRBV7-9 and J is TRBJ1-2; 8 bases agree with TRBD1. V shed 1 base and J 4 bases; nucleotides not matched to a gene: 14. The length of the CDR3 is 18 residues. Germline values: CDR1 SEHNR, CDR2 FQNEAQ (reference sequence). The CDR3 loop is CASSLGRWGQEGFYGYTF. CDR3 coding DNA: TGTGCCAGCAGCTTAGGAAGATGGGGACAGGAAGGGTTCTATGGCTACACCTTC.